The 6 T cell receptor beta chains in this list originate from one sample, sequenced in a study of siplizumab effects on memory and regulatory T cells. Measured with immunoSEQ multiplex PCR; TCRdb has only the in-frame clones, and not every one. The sample contains about 110,000 clones, roughly 92% of which appear only once. The sample consisted of CD4+ T cells sorted from blood. The receptors were sampled from a human donor in good health.

The chain joins TRBV9 to TRBJ2-1; 11 positions match TRBD1. CDR1 and CDR2 from the germline V gene are SGDLS and YYNGEE. The CDR3 sequence is 15 residues long. V shed 4 bases and J 8 bases; nucleotides not matched to a gene: 8. In nucleotides, the CDR3 is TGTGCCAGCAGCCCCGGGACAGGGGGGAGGGATGAGCAGTTCTTC. Its protein product is CASSPGTGGRDEQFF.

J is TRBJ2-3 and V is TRBV7-3; a possible D gene is TRBD2 (5 bases). The CDR3 length is 14 residues. V gave up 7 bases and J gave up 3 bases, with 14 bases separating them. CDR1 is SGHTA and CDR2 is FQGTGA in the germline V gene. The CDR3 region is CASNEGRRTDTQYF. CDR3 in DNA: TGTGCCAGCAACGAGGGAAGGAGGACAGATACGCAGTATTTT.

The chain recombines TRBV4-1 with TRBJ2-5, with D perhaps given as TRBD1 or TRBD2 (5 bases each). The germline V and J ends were trimmed by 1 base and 5 bases, with 17 bases remaining between them. CDR1 is MGHRA and CDR2 is YSYEKL in the germline V gene. This CDR3 spans 16 amino acids. The CDR3 coding sequence is TGCGCCAGCAGCCAAGTCGGGACGGCCGTCGGGGAGACCCAGTACTTC. Translation gives CASSQVGTAVGETQYF.

The V call is TRBV19, the J call TRBJ2-3; 8 nucleotides agree with TRBD1. Trimming removed 6 bases from V and 6 bases from J; junction bases left unmatched: 5. Germline lookup yields CDR1 LNHDA and CDR2 SQIVND (reference sequence). The CDR3 spans 13 residues. The CDR3 is CASRWDRQDTQYF. DNA of the CDR3: TGTGCCAGTAGATGGGACAGGCAGGATACGCAGTATTTT. The full variable domain, with the rest looked up from reference TRBV19 and TRBJ2-3, is DGGITQSPKYLFRKEGQNVTLSCEQNLNHDAMYWYRQDPGQGLRLIYYSQIVNDFQKGDIAEGYSVSREKKESFPLTVTSAQKNPTAFYLCASRWDRQDTQYFGPGTRLTVL.

The CDR3 loop is CASSSRLQASEQFF. DNA for the CDR3: TGTGCCAGCAGCTCCCGGCTCCAGGCAAGTGAGCAGTTCTTC. The chain combines TRBV7-9 with TRBJ2-1; D not certain. Germline V gene sequence: CDR1 SEHNR, CDR2 FQNEAQ (reference sequence). V was shortened by 4 bases and J by 9 bases, with 16 bases between the two germline ends. CDR3 length equals 14 residues.

The chain has TRBV6-1 and TRBJ1-2; possible D gene TRBD1, 5 bases. The CDR3 covers 13 residues. V gave up 5 bases and J gave up 6 bases, with 13 bases separating them. The V gene's germline CDR1 is MNHNS and CDR2 SASEGT. The CDR3 nucleotides read TGTGCCAGCAGTCAAGTGGGGGTTGATGGCTACACCTTC. Its translation: CASSQVGVDGYTF.